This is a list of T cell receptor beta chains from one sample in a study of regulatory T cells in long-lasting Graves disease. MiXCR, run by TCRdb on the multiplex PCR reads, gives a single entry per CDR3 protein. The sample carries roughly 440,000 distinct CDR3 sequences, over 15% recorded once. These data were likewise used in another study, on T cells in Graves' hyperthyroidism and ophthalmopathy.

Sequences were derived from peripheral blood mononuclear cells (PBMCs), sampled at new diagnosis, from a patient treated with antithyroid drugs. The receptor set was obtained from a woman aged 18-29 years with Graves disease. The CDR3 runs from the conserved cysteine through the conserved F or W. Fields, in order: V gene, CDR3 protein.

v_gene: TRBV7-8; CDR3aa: CASRPTGLQETQYF
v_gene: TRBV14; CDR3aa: CASSPTLEYTDTQYF
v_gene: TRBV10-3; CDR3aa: CAISAGPEETQYF
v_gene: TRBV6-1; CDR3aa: CASVPGGSYEQYF
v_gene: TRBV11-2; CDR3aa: CASSPGPPYGYTF
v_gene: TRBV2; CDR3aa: CASRGASETQYF
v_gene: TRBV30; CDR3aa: CAWSLEPDQTSTDTQYF
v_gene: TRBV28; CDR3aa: CASSPPNGDSSYEQYF
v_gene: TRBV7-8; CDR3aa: CASSLVSGVPSEQYF
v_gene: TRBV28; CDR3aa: CASRRDWNTEAFF
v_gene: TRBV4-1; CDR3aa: CASSQDVSGSSYNSPLHF
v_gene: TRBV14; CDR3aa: CASSQPMTREQYF
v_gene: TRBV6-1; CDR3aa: CASTGTRDYLEAFF
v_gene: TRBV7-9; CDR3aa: CASSPRGGVSGANVLTF
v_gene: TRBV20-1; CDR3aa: CSAMEYEQYF
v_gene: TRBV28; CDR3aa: CASSPGLAGLYEQYF
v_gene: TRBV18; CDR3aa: CASTSNSYINEQFF
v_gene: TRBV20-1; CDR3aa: CSARDGTGVEKLFF
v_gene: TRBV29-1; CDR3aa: CSVDAGPTAQPGNTIYF
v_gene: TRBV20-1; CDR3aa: CSVPGLAGEDEQFF
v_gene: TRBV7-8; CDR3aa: CASSFWQKQGDEQFF
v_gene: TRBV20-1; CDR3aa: CSARGGSGRGHTEAFF
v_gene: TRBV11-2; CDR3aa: CASSSKPGQEWIYEQYF
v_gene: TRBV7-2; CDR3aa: CASSLGPSGTSVPDTQYF
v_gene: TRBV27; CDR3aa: CASRDRDRPYNEQFF
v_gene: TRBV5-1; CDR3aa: CASSPGSTGAGNTIYF
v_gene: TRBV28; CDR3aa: CASTQGGGLADTQYF
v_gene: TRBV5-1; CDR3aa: CASSYQGGGNTIYF
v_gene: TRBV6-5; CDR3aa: CASSYSVPQINEQFF
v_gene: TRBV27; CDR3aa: CASSLKGLAYYEQYF
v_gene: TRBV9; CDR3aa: CASSFRRGDEQFF
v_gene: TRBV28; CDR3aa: CASSLLGTGEREQYF
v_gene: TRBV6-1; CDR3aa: CASRDRFNSPLHF
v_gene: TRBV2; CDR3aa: CASSVLATPSGANVLTF
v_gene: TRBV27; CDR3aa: CASSDRSTGTSGRRADTQYF
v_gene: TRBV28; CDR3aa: CASSLSNGYTDTQYF
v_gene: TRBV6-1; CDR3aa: CASRQQGNGNTIYF
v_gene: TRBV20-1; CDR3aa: CSATDRSTDTQYF
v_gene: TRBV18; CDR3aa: CASSPGQLLTGELFF
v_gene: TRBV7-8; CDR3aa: CASSLVAGSGQPQHF
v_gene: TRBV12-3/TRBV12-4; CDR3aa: CASSQRGGPLTQHF
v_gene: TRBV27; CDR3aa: CASSLTGGTQYF
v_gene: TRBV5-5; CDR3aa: CASSFKGTSGTNTGELFF
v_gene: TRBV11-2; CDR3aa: CASSLGDNQPQHF
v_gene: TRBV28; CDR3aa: CASGEGGAVNIQYF
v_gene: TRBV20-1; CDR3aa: CSARGQVNTEAFF
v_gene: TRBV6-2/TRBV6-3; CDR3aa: CASSSERGANVLTF
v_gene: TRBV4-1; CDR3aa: CASSQDRSEQYF
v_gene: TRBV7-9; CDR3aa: CASSLGSHPNTEAFF
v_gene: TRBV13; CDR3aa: CASSPRGTSSTDTQYF
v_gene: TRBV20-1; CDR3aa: CSAPLAPAGNEQFF
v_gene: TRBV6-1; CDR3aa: CASSPVPTGEQYF
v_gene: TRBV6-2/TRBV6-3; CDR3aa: CASSYGVSNQPQHF
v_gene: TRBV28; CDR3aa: CASSLRQGVDNEQYF
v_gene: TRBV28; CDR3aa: CASKKNRVNSNQPQHF
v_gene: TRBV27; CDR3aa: CPGLAGGPNSYNEQFF
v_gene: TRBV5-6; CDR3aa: CASSAGGRYGYTF
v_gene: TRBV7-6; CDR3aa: CASSLGQGTQYF
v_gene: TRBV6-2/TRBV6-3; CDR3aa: CASRLWFIQETQYF